This T cell receptor beta chain was documented in a study of tissue T cells after allogeneic stem cell transplantation (dated by TCRdb to between 2021 and 2022). At the level of the whole study: The study profiled TCR beta repertoires in many tissues obtained from research autopsies of patients with and without GVHD, and also in mouse models of GVHD. The human part of the study was a prospective observational study with no blinding and no randomization. Broader findings and caveats from the paper: In both patients and mice, only a limited portion of the TCR repertoire detected in tissues was captured by blood and spleen T cells. The patient cohort was small and clinically heterogeneous, and sampling depth was acknowledged as a limitation. Only a few T cell clones appeared in more than one patient, yet motif-based clustering showed tissue-specific repertoire signatures that were shared between patients. Within patients, how anatomically similar tissues were was a major factor shaping TCR repertoire composition, regardless of disease or transplant status. Which tissue TCRs were alloreactive or antigen-specific was not determined in the study, and some clones might have been persisting host cells.

This clone was recorded a few times. Its antigen has not been determined. The gene nomenclature and germline references here are murine. The DNA ends 1 residue before the CDR3 does, and the rest of the CDR3 is filled in from the germline J gene. The germline V gene (reference sequence) yields KGHPV for CDR1 and FQNQEV for CDR2. Its CDR3 holds 14 amino acids, cysteine through phenylalanine. The DNA covers only part of the CDR3, 39 bases in frame from base 1. V and J are truncated by 6 bases and 3 bases respectively, leaving an intervening sequence of 11 bases. Libraries came from the immunoSEQ multiplex PCR assay. Adaptive Biotechnologies performed TCRbeta CDR3 sequencing at survey depth and reported CDR3 sequences, V/J genes, productive frequency, and template counts. Amplification of TCR beta CDR3 regions was performed from genomic DNA rather than from RNA. The study's processing was this. Jensen-Shannon divergence was used to quantify pairwise repertoire overlap between tissues, with a value of 1 meaning complete divergence and a value of 0 meaning identical repertoires. Tissues were clustered by single-linkage agglomerative hierarchical clustering of pairwise JSD values and displayed as dendrograms. GLIPH2 was applied to all patient samples using simulation_depth 1000, kmer_min_depth 3, and cdr3_length_cutoff 8, and only groups with more than two unique CDR3s were retained. A standardized tissue-overlap score was calculated by extrapolating Jaccard GLIPH-group overlap across patients to a standard repertoire size of 1000 clones. Linear mixed-effect models, with tissue included as a fixed effect and individual included as a random effect, were used to assess associations of diversity with clinical or experimental variables. The source is immuneACCESS, and TCRdb retained only in-frame sequences with V and J called. Part of the clones is not carried over; for the studies checked, unresolved V genes explain less than half of this, and the remainder is unexplained. V and J calls and clone size come straight from that table; D and trimming were deduced from the DNA. This sample comprises about 10,000 clones, roughly 44% of them detected only once. Jointly, the top ten make up about 7.1% of the sample.

Read against the paper, the sample's time point label means: mouse harvest day 7 after allogeneic transplant. Mouse grafts combined 10^7 T-cell-depleted bone marrow cells with 10^6 splenic CD5+ T cells, given via tail vein injection. Mouse GVHD was modeled in a major MHC-mismatch B6 (H2b) into BALB/c (H2d) model, with tissues profiled at day 7 or 14. On day 7 or 14 post-transplant, mouse tissues and retro-orbital blood were harvested with separate sterile tools for each animal, and livers were flushed beforehand. Before genomic DNA isolation with the DNeasy Blood & Tissue Kit, mouse tissues were minced with razor blades in buffered saline.

This chain is built from TRBV26 and TRBJ1-4; the D gene is perhaps TRBD1, from 6 matching bases. What was sequenced was gut tissue. This sequence was found in a female BALB/c mouse given C57BL/6 T cells with graft-versus-host disease after an allogeneic hematopoietic cell transplant. Partial CDR3 DNA: TGTGCCAGCAGCGCAGGGGCCCCCAACGAAAGATTATTT. Translated, it reads CASSAGAPNERLF. The whole CDR3 is CASSAGAPNERLFF.